The clone carrying this T cell receptor beta chain was recorded a few times. What it binds is unknown. The sample originates from a study of post-analysis software for immune sequencing data. Trimming took 2 bases from V and 9 from J; bases not matched to a gene: 11. This CDR3 comprises 17 residues. Germline CDR1 is DFQATT and CDR2 is SNEGSKA (reference sequence). Libraries were made from TCR beta cDNA, and they carried unique molecular identifiers. Out of roughly 0.85 to 10 million T cells, about 500,000 cDNA molecules were generated. TCRdb itself ran the PCR reads through MiXCR, one entry per CDR3 protein. The sample carries some 890,000 distinct CDR3 sequences, roughly half recorded once. Study-wide findings and caveats: Controls' normalized Chao1 diversity significantly exceeded that of multiple sclerosis patients. F measure grouped same-batch samples tightly together. In patients, TRBV5-6, TRBV5-1 and TRBV20-1 belonged to five TRBV segments found more frequently than in controls.

The clonotype originates from a girl aged 10-17 years with multiple sclerosis. Input material: blood. This chain joins TRBV20-1 and TRBJ2-1, with 15 bases aligning to TRBD2. The CDR3 is CSARPGLAGGSGSEQFF. The CDR3 coding sequence is TGCAGTGCTAGACCTGGACTAGCGGGAGGGTCTGGAAGTGAGCAGTTCTTC.